Listed below are T cell receptor beta chains from one sample, sequenced in a study of T cell responses to AZD1222 COVID-19 vaccine. Profiling relied on immunoSEQ multiplex PCR, and the TCRdb table lists in-frame clones only, not all of them. The top ten clones hold less than 2% of a sample with some 150,000 clones, 90% of them seen once. This sample comprised peripheral blood, obtained on day 0 of AZD1222 vaccination. The source of these receptors is an adult in good health. The CDR3 runs from the conserved cysteine through the conserved F or W. Size is omitted from some rows. Given values are once, few, many or a class for expanded clones.

abundance: .
j_gene: TRBJ2-1
len: 19
v_gene: TRBV28
CDR3aa: CASKMGYTGVGTSDNEQFF

abundance: .
j_gene: TRBJ2-1
len: 16
v_gene: TRBV4-3
CDR3aa: CASSQDPGEVYNEQFF

abundance: .
j_gene: TRBJ1-6
len: 13
v_gene: TRBV10-3
CDR3aa: CAISVTDLSPLHF

abundance: once
j_gene: TRBJ2-1
len: 17
v_gene: TRBV7-3
CDR3aa: CASSLNSGRFSYNEQFF

abundance: .
j_gene: TRBJ2-2
len: 15
v_gene: TRBV6-4
CDR3aa: CASSDSRGGTGELFF

abundance: .
j_gene: TRBJ1-1
len: 11
v_gene: TRBV7-3
CDR3aa: CASSLGTEAFF

abundance: .
j_gene: TRBJ1-1
len: 13
v_gene: TRBV5-1
CDR3aa: CASSLDTGTEAFF

abundance: .
j_gene: TRBJ2-5
len: 15
v_gene: TRBV5-1
CDR3aa: CASSFGGAGGETQYF

abundance: .
j_gene: TRBJ2-6
len: 17
v_gene: TRBV19
CDR3aa: CASSAQGRLGGANVLTF

abundance: .
j_gene: TRBJ2-1
len: 16
v_gene: TRBV11-2
CDR3aa: CASSLVFVSGGDEQFF

abundance: .
j_gene: TRBJ1-1
len: 15
v_gene: TRBV7-9
CDR3aa: CASSLAQVLNTEAFF

abundance: .
j_gene: TRBJ2-2
len: 15
v_gene: TRBV5-4
CDR3aa: CASSFQGRPTGELFF

abundance: .
j_gene: TRBJ1-5
len: 15
v_gene: TRBV25-1
CDR3aa: CASSDGQARGQPQHF

abundance: .
j_gene: TRBJ1-2
len: 14
v_gene: TRBV28
CDR3aa: CASSLFPSNYGYTF

abundance: once
j_gene: TRBJ1-6
len: 15
v_gene: TRBV7-2
CDR3aa: CASSTTSPYNSPLHF

abundance: .
j_gene: TRBJ2-7
len: 14
v_gene: TRBV7-9
CDR3aa: CASSPRQGEYEQYF

abundance: .
j_gene: TRBJ2-2
len: 16
v_gene: TRBV5-4
CDR3aa: CASSRGTSGVTGELFF

abundance: .
j_gene: TRBJ2-3
len: 17
v_gene: TRBV11-3
CDR3aa: CASSSRTSGSGTDTQYF

abundance: .
j_gene: TRBJ1-1
len: 15
v_gene: TRBV19
CDR3aa: CASRTLRLMNTEAFF

abundance: once
j_gene: TRBJ2-1
len: 10
v_gene: TRBV2
CDR3aa: CAGGSDEQFF

abundance: once
j_gene: TRBJ1-6
len: 15
v_gene: TRBV5-1
CDR3aa: CASSETTGGKAPLHF

abundance: once
j_gene: TRBJ1-2
len: 14
v_gene: TRBV28
CDR3aa: CASSVQGDNYGYTF

abundance: .
j_gene: TRBJ2-1
len: 15
v_gene: TRBV5-4
CDR3aa: CASSLESVFDIEQFF

abundance: .
j_gene: TRBJ1-5
len: 15
v_gene: TRBV2
CDR3aa: CASSGDSRSNQPQHF

abundance: once
j_gene: TRBJ1-1
len: 16
v_gene: TRBV6-1
CDR3aa: CASSDFMSAMNTEAFF

abundance: .
j_gene: TRBJ2-7
len: 14
v_gene: TRBV6-1
CDR3aa: CASSDVATTYEQYF

abundance: .
j_gene: TRBJ2-3
len: 14
v_gene: TRBV6-5
CDR3aa: CASRRRQDTDTQYF

abundance: .
j_gene: TRBJ1-1
len: 13
v_gene: TRBV7-2
CDR3aa: CASSLTVNTEAFF

abundance: .
j_gene: TRBJ2-7
len: 13
v_gene: TRBV6-2/TRBV6-3
CDR3aa: CASSAAGRYEQYF

abundance: .
j_gene: TRBJ2-1
len: 15
v_gene: TRBV29-1
CDR3aa: CSVVAGTGAYNEQFF

abundance: .
j_gene: TRBJ2-3
len: 14
v_gene: TRBV18
CDR3aa: CASSPTTSTDTQYF

abundance: .
j_gene: TRBJ2-6
len: 18
v_gene: TRBV9
CDR3aa: CASNRSGWSSSGANVLTF

abundance: .
j_gene: TRBJ2-1
len: 19
v_gene: TRBV4-3
CDR3aa: CASSQVKWAGGLIYNEQFF

abundance: .
j_gene: TRBJ2-3
len: 16
v_gene: TRBV5-1
CDR3aa: CASMSGLAGSTDTQYF

abundance: .
j_gene: TRBJ1-5
len: 15
v_gene: TRBV6-2/TRBV6-3
CDR3aa: CASSYFGSGNQPQHF

abundance: .
j_gene: TRBJ1-6
len: 14
v_gene: TRBV5-1
CDR3aa: CASSERGGNSPLHF

abundance: .
j_gene: TRBJ1-6
len: 14
v_gene: TRBV28
CDR3aa: CASDSGQGGSPLHF

abundance: .
j_gene: TRBJ2-3
len: 15
v_gene: TRBV5-4
CDR3aa: CASSLAAGDTDTQYF

abundance: .
j_gene: TRBJ2-7
len: 15
v_gene: TRBV7-8
CDR3aa: CASSLGAGVGYEQYF

abundance: once
j_gene: TRBJ1-3
len: 14
v_gene: TRBV28
CDR3aa: CASREDRVGNTIYF

abundance: few
j_gene: TRBJ1-2
len: 16
v_gene: TRBV6-4
CDR3aa: CASSDGPGRGNYGYTF

abundance: .
j_gene: TRBJ1-1
len: 14
v_gene: TRBV9
CDR3aa: CASSVAWGSTEAFF

abundance: .
j_gene: TRBJ1-5
len: 20
v_gene: TRBV28
CDR3aa: CASSFPRTQGQLYSNQPQHF

abundance: .
j_gene: TRBJ2-5
len: 13
v_gene: TRBV6-5
CDR3aa: CASSYGKQETQYF

abundance: .
j_gene: TRBJ1-6
len: 15
v_gene: TRBV4-1
CDR3aa: CASSQDEGADSPLHF

abundance: .
j_gene: TRBJ2-3
len: 15
v_gene: TRBV5-8
CDR3aa: CASSLLLAGTDTQYF

abundance: .
j_gene: TRBJ2-3
len: 17
v_gene: TRBV24-1
CDR3aa: CATSDPSWGGSGDTQYF